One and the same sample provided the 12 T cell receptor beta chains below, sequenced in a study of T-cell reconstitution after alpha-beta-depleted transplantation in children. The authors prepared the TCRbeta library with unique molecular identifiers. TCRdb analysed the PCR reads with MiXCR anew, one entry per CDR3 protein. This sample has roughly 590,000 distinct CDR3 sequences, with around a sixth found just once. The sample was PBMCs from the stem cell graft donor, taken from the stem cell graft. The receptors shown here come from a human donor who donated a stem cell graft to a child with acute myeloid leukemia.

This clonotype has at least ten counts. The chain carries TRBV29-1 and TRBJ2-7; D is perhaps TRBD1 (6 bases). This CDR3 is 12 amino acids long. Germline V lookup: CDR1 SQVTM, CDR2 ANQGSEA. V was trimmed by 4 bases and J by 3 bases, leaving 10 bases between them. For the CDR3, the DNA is TGCAGCGTTGTCTTACAGGGCTACGAGCAGTACTTC. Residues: CSVVLQGYEQYF.

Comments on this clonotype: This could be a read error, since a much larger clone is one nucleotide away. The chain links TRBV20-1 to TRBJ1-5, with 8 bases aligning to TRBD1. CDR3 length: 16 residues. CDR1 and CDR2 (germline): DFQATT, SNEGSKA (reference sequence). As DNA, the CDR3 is TGCAGTGCTTCCCTTTCGGGACAGGTGAACAATCATCCCCAGCATTTT. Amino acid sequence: CSASLSGQVNNHPQHF.

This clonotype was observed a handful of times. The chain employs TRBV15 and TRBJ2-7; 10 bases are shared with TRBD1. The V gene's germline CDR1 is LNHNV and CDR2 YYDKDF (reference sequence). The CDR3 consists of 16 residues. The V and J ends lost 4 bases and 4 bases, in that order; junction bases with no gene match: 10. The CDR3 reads CATSTWDRGRGYEQYV. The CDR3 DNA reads TGTGCCACCAGCACTTGGGACAGGGGAAGGGGATACGAGCAGTACGTC.

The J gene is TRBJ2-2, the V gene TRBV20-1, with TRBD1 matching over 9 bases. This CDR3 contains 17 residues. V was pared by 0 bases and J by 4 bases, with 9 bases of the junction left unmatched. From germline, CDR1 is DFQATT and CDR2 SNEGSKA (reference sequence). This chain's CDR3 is CSARDPNRGQVTGELFF. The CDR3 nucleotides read TGCAGTGCTAGAGACCCCAACAGGGGGCAGGTCACCGGGGAGCTGTTTTTT.

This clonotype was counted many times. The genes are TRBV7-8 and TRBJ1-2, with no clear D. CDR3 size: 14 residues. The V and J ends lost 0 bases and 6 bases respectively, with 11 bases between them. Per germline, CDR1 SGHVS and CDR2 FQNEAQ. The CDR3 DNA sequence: TGTGCCAGCAGCTTAGCAACCGGGCTCGATGGCTACACCTTC. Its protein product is CASSLATGLDGYTF.

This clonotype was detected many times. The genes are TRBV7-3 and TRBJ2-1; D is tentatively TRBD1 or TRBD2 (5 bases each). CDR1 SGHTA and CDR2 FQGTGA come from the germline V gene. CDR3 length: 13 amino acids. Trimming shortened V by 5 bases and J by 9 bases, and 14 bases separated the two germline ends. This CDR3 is CASSRGVHSEQFF. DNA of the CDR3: TGTGCCAGCAGCCGAGGGGTCCACAGTGAGCAGTTCTTC. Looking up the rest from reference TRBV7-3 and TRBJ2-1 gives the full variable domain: GAGVSQTPSNKVTEKGKYVELRCDPISGHTALYWYRQSLGQGPEFLIYFQGTGAADDSGLPNDRFFAVRPEGSVSTLKIQRTERGDSAVYLCASSRGVHSEQFFGPGTRLTVL.

CDR3 loop: CASSPTGHDTGELFF. Written as DNA, the CDR3 is TGTGCCAGCAGTCCGACGGGGCACGACACCGGGGAGCTGTTTTTT. This chain uses TRBV12-3 or TRBV12-4 with TRBJ2-2, with D perhaps matching TRBD1 or TRBD2 (5 bases each). Trimming removed 5 bases from V and 3 bases from J, with 13 bases in between. This CDR3 is 15 amino acids long.

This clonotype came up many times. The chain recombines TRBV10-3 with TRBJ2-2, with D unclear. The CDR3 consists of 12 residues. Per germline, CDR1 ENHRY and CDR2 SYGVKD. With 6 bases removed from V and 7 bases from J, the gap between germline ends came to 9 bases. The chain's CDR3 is CAISSENGELFF. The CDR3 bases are TGTGCCATCAGCTCTGAGAACGGGGAGCTGTTTTTT.

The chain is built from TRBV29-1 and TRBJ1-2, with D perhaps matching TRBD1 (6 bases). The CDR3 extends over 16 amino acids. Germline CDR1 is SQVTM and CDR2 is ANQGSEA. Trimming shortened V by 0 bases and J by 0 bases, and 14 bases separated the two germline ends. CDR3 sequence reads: CSVEDKIDRSNYGYTF. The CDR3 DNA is TGCAGCGTTGAAGATAAAATAGACAGGTCTAACTATGGCTACACCTTC.

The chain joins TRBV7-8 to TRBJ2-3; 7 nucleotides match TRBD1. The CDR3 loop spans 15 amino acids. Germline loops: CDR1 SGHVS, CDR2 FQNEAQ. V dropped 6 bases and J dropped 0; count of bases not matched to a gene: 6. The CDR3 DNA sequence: TGTGCCAGCAGACCACAGGGGCCTAGCACAGATACGCAGTATTTT. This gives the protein CASRPQGPSTDTQYF.

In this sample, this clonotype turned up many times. This chain's CDR3 is CASSLDPVQETQYF. The CDR3, as DNA: TGCGCCAGCAGCTTGGATCCGGTACAAGAGACCCAGTACTTC. The chain has TRBV5-1 and TRBJ2-5; D gene uncertain. Germline assignment: CDR1 SGHRS and CDR2 YFSETQ. CDR3 length equals 14 residues. Between the trimmed V and J ends, which lost 0 bases and 2 bases, there was a span of 8 bases.

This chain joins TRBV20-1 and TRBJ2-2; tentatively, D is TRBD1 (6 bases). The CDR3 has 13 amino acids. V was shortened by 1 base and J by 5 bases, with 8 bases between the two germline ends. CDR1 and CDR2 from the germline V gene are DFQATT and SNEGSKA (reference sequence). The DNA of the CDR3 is TGCAGTGCTAGAGGTCAGGGGACCGGGGAGCTGTTTTTT. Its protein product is CSARGQGTGELFF.